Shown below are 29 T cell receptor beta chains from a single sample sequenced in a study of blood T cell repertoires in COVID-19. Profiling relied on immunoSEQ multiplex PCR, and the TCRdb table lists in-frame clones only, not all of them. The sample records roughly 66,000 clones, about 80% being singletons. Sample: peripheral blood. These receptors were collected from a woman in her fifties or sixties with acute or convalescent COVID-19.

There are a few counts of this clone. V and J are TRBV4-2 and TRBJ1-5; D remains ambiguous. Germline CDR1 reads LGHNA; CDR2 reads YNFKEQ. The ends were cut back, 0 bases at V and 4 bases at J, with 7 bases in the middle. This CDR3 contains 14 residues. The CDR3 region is CASSQDAGNQPQHF. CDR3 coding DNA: TGTGCCAGCAGCCAAGATGCGGGAAATCAGCCCCAGCATTTT.

Written as DNA, the CDR3 is TGTGCCAGCAGCCAACCCCTCCGGGATTCACCCCTCCACTTT. Its protein is CASSQPLRDSPLHF. The rearrangement joins TRBV3-1 (or the pseudogene TRBV3-2) to TRBJ1-6; D call uncertain. This CDR3 region has 14 residues. Germline CDR1 and CDR2: LGHDT and YNNKEL (reference sequence). V shed 2 bases and J shed 8 bases, with 10 bases lying between them.

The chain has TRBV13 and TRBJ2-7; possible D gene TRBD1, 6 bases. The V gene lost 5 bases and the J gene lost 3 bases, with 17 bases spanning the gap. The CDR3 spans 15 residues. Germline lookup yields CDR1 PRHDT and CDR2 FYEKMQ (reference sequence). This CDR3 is CASSRQGQNVYEQYF. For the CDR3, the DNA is TGTGCCAGCAGCCGGCAAGGACAGAACGTCTACGAGCAGTACTTC.

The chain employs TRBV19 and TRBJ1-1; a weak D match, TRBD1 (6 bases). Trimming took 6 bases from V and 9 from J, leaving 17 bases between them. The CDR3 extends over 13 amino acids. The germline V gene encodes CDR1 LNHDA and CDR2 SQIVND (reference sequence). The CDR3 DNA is TGTGCCAGTAGCCTTTTAACACAGGGAAAAGCTTTCTTT. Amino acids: CASSLLTQGKAFF.

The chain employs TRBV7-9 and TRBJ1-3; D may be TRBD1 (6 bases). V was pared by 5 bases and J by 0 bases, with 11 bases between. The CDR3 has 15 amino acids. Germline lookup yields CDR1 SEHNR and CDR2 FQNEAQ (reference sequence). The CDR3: CASSRGWSSGNTIYF. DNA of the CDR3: TGTGCCAGCAGCAGGGGGTGGAGCTCTGGAAACACCATATATTTT.

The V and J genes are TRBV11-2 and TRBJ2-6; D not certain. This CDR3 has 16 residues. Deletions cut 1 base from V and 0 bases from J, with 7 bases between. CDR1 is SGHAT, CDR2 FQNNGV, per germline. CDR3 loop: CASSLGVVSGANVLTF. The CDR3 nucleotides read TGTGCCAGCAGCTTAGGCGTCGTCTCTGGGGCCAACGTCCTGACTTTC. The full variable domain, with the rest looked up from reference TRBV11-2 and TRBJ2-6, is EAGVAQSPRYKIIEKRQSVAFWCNPISGHATLYWYQQILGQGPKLLIQFQNNGVVDDSQLPKDRFSAERLKGVDSTLKIQPAKLEDSAVYLCASSLGVVSGANVLTFGAGSRLTVL.

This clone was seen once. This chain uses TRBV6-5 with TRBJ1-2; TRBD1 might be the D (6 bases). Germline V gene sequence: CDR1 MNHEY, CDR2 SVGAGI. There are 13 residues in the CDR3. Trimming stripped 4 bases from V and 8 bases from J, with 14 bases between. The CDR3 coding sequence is TGTGCCAGCAGTTTACACAGGGAAAGAGGCTACACCTTC. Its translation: CASSLHRERGYTF.

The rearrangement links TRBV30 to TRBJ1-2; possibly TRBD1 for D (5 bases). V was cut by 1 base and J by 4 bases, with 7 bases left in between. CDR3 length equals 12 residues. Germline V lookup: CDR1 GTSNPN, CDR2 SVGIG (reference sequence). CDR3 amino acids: CAWSGGGYGYTF. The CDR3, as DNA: TGTGCCTGGAGTGGGGGCGGCTATGGCTACACCTTC.

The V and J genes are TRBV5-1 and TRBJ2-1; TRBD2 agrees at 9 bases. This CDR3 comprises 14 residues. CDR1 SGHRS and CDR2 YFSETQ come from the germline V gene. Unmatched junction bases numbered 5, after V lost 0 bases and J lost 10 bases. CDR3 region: CASSLGSGGLEQFF. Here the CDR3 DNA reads TGCGCCAGCAGCTTGGGTAGCGGGGGACTCGAGCAGTTCTTC.

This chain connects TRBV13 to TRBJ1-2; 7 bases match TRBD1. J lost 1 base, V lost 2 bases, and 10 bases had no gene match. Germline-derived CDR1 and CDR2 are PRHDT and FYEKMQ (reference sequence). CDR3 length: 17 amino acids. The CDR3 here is CASSLRGRTNINYGYTF. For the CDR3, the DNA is TGTGCCAGCAGCTTAAGGGGGCGGACCAACATTAACTATGGCTACACCTTC.

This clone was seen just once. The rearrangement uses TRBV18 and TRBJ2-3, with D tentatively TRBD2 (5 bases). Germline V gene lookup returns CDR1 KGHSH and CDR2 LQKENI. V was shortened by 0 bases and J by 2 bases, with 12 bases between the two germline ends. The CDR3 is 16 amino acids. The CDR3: CASSPPGLPNTDTQYF. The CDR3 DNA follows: TGTGCCAGCTCACCACCCGGACTCCCGAACACAGATACGCAGTATTTT.

CDR3 sequence reads: CATNSGGNQETQYF. CDR3 DNA sequence: TGTGCCACCAATTCGGGGGGGAACCAAGAGACCCAGTACTTC. The chain joins TRBV15 to TRBJ2-5; 8 bases fit TRBD2. This CDR3 contains 14 residues. In germline, CDR1 is LNHNV, CDR2 YYDKDF (reference sequence). The V gene end was trimmed by 7 bases and the J gene end by 0 bases; junction bases not matched to a gene: 4.

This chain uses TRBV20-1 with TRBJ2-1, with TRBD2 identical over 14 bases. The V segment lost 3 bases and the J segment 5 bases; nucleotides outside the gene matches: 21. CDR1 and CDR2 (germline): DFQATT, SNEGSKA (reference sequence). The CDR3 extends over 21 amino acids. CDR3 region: CSASPPVGLAGGPPGDNEQFF. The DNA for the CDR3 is TGCAGTGCTAGTCCTCCCGTCGGACTAGCGGGGGGCCCACCGGGGGACAATGAGCAGTTCTTC.

The CDR3 DNA is TGTGCCAGCAGCCAAGTCGGACTAGCGGGGGGAGAGGAGCAGTACTTC. Encoded protein: CASSQVGLAGGEEQYF. This chain connects TRBV3-1 (or the pseudogene TRBV3-2) to TRBJ2-7, with 14 bases identical to TRBD2. This CDR3 is built from 16 residues. Germline V lookup: CDR1 LGHDT, CDR2 YNNKEL (reference sequence). V lost 1 base and J lost 7; bases outside the gene matches: 6.

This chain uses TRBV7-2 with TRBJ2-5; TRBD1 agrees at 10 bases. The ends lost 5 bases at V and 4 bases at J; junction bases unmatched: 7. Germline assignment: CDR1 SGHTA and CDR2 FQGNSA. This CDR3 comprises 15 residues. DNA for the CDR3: TGTGCCAGCAGCGACGACAGGGGGCGGTCAGAGACCCAGTACTTC. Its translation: CASSDDRGRSETQYF.

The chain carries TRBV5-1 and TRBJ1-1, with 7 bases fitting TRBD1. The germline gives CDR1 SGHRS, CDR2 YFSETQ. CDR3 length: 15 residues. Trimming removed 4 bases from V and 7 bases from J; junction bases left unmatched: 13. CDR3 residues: CASSTTSGGLREAFF. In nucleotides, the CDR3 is TGCGCCAGCAGCACCACATCAGGGGGACTCCGTGAAGCTTTCTTT.

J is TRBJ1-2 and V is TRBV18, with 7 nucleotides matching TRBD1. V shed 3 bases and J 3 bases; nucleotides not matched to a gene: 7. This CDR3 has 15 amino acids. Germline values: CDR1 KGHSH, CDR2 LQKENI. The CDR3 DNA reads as TGTGCCAGCTCACCCTTTTACGACAGGGACTATGGCTACACCTTC. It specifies CASSPFYDRDYGYTF.

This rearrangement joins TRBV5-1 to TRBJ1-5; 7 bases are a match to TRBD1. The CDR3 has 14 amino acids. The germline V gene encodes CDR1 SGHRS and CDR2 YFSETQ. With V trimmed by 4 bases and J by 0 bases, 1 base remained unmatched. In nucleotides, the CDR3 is TGCGCCAGCAGCCAGGGGGGTAGCAATCAGCCCCAGCATTTT. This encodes CASSQGGSNQPQHF.

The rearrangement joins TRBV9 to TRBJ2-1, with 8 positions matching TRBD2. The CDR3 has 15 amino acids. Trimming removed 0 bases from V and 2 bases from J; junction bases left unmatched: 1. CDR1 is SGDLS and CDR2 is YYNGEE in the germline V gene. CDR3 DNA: TGTGCCAGCAGCGTAGCGGGGGGGCCCTACAATGAGCAGTTCTTC. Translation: CASSVAGGPYNEQFF.

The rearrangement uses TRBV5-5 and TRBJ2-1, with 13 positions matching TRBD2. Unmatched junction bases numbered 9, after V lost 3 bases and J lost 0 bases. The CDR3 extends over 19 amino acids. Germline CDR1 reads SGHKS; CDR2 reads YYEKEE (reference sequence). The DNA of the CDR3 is TGTGCCAGCAGCTCATACGGACTAGCGGGGGAAAGCTCCTACAATGAGCAGTTCTTC. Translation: CASSSYGLAGESSYNEQFF.

The DNA of the CDR3 is TGCGCCAGCAGCCTTCCAGGGGGGTGGGTCAAAAACACTGAAGCTTTCTTT. It codes for CASSLPGGWVKNTEAFF. The J gene is TRBJ1-1, the V gene TRBV4-1; the match to TRBD1 covers 7 bases. V was clipped by 4 bases and J by 2 bases; unmatched bases: 13. The CDR3 loop spans 17 amino acids. From germline, CDR1 is MGHRA and CDR2 YSYEKL.

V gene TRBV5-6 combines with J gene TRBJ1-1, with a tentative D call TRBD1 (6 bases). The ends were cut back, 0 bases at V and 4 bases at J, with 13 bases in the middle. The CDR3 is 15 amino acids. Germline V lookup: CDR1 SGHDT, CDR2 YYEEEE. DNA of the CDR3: TGTGCCAGCAGCTTGGCAGGGGAGGGTTCCACTGAAGCTTTCTTT. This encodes CASSLAGEGSTEAFF.

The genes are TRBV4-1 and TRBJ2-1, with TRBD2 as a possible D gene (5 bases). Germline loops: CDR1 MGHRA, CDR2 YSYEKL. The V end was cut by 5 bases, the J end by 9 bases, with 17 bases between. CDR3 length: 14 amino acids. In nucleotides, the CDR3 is TGCGCCAGCAGCGCGCGGGCCACTAGAGGTGAGCAGTTCTTC. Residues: CASSARATRGEQFF.

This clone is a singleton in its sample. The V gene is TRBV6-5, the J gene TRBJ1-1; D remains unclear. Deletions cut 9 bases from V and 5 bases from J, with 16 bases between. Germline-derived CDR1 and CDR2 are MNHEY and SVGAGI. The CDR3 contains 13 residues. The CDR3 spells CASIWTPGTEAFF. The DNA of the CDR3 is TGTGCCAGTATTTGGACCCCGGGGACTGAAGCTTTCTTT.

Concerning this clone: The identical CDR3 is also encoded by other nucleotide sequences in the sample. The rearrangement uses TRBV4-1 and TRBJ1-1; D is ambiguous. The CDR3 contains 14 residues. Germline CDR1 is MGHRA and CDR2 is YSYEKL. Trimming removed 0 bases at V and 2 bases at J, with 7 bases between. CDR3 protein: CASSQDSPNTEAFF. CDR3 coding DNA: TGCGCCAGCAGCCAAGATAGCCCAAACACTGAAGCTTTCTTT.

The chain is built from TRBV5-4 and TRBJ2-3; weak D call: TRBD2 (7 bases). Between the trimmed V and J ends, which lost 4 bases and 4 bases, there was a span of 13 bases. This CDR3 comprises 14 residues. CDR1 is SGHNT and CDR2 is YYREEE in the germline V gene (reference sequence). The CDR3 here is CASSQGGGADTQYF. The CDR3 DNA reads TGTGCCAGCAGCCAAGGCGGGGGCGCAGATACGCAGTATTTT.

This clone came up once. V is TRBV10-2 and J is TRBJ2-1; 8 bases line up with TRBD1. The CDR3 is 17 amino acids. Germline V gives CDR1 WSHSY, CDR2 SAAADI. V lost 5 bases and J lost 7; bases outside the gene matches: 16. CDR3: CASSIISGTGRGNEQFF. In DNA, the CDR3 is TGCGCCAGCAGTATAATATCCGGGACAGGTCGGGGGAATGAGCAGTTCTTC.

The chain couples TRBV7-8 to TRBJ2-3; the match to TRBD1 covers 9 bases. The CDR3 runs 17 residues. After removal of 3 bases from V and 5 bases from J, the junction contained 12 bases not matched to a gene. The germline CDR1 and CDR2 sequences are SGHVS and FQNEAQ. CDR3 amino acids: CASSLPPGTGFIDTQYF. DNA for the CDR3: TGTGCCAGCAGCTTGCCCCCCGGGACAGGGTTCATAGATACGCAGTATTTT.

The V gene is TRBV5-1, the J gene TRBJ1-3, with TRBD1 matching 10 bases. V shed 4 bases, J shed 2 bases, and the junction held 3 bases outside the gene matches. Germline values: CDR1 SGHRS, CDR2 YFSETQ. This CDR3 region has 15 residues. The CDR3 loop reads CASSRDRGPGNTIYF. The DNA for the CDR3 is TGCGCCAGCAGCCGCGACAGGGGGCCTGGAAACACCATATATTTT.